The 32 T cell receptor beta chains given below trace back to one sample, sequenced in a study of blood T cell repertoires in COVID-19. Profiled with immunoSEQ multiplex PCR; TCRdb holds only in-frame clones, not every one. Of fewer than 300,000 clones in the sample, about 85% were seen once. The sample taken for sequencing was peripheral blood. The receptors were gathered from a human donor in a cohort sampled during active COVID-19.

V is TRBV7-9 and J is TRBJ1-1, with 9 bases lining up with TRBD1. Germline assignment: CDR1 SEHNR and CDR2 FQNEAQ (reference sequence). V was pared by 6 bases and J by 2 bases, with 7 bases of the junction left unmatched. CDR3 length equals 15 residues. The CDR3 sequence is CASRAGTGQNTEAFF. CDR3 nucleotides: TGTGCCAGCAGGGCCGGGACAGGGCAAAACACTGAAGCTTTCTTT.

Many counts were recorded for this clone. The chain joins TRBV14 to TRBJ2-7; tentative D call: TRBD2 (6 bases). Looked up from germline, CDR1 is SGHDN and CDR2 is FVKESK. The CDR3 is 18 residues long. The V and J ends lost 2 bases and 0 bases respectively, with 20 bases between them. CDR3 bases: TGTGCCAGCAGCCAACTACTACTAGCTGGAGGTGGCTCCTACGAGCAGTACTTC. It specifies CASSQLLLAGGGSYEQYF. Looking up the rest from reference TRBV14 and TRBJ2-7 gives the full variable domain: EAGVTQFPSHSVIEKGQTVTLRCDPISGHDNLYWYRRVMGKEIKFLLHFVKESKQDESGMPNNRFLAERTGGTYSTLKVQPAELEDSGVYFCASSQLLLAGGGSYEQYFGPGTRLTVT.

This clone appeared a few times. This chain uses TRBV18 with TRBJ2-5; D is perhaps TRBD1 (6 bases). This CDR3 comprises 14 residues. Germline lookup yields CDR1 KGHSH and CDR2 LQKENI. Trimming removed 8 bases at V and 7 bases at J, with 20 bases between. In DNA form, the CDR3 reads TGTGCCAGCAAGGGTCCAGGGGCTCAGGGGACCCAGTACTTC. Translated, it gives CASKGPGAQGTQYF.

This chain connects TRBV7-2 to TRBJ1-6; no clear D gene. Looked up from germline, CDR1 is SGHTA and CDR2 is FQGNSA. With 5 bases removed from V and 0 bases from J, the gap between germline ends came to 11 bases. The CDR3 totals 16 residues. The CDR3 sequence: CASSPRGSSYNSPLHF. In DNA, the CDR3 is TGTGCCAGCAGCCCACGGGGTAGCTCCTATAATTCACCCCTCCACTTT.

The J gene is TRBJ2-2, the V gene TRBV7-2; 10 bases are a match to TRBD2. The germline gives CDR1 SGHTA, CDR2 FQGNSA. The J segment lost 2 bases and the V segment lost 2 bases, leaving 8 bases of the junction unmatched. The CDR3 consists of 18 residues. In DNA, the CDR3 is TGTGCCAGCAGCTTATTCGCTAGCGGGAGAGGCAACACCGGGGAGCTGTTTTTT. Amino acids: CASSLFASGRGNTGELFF. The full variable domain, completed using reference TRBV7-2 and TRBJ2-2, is GAGVSQSPSNKVTEKGKDVELRCDPISGHTALYWYRQSLGQGLEFLIYFQGNSAPDKSGLPSDRFSAERTGGSVSTLTIQRTQQEDSAVYLCASSLFASGRGNTGELFFGEGSRLTVL.

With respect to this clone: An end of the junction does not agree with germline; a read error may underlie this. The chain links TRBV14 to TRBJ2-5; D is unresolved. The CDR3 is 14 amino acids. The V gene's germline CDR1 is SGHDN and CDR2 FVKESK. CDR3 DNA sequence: TGTGCCAGCAGCCAAGCCTCCTCGCAAGCGACCCAGTACTTC. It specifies CASSQASSQATQYF.

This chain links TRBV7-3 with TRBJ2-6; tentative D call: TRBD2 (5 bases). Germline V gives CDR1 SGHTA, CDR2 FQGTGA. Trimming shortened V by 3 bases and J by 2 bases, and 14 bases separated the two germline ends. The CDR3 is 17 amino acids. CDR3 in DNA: TGTGCCAGCAGCTTGCTAGCCGAGGTAGCTGGGGCCAACGTCCTGACTTTC. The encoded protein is CASSLLAEVAGANVLTF. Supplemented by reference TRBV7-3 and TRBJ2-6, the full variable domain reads GAGVSQTPSNKVTEKGKYVELRCDPISGHTALYWYRQSLGQGPEFLIYFQGTGAADDSGLPNDRFFAVRPEGSVSTLKIQRTERGDSAVYLCASSLLAEVAGANVLTFGAGSRLTVL.

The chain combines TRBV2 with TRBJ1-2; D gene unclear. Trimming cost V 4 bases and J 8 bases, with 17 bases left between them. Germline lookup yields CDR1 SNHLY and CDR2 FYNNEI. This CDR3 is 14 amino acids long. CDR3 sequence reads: CASSAKREGGGYTF. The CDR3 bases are TGTGCCAGCAGTGCTAAGCGGGAAGGAGGCGGCTACACCTTC.

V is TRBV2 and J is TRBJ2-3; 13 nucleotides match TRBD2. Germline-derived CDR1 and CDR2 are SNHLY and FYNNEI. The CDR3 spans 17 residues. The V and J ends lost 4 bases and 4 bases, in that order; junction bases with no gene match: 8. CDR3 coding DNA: TGTGCCAGCAGTGCAGACGGACTAGCGGGAGTGTCAGATACGCAGTATTTT. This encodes CASSADGLAGVSDTQYF.

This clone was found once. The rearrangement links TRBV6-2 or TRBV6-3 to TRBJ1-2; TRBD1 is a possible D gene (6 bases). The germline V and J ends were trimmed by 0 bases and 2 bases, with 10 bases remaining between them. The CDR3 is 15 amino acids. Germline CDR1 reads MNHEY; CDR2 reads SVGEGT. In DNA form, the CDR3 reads TGTGCCAGCAGTTACTCGGCAGGGGCGAACTATGGCTACACCTTC. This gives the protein CASSYSAGANYGYTF.

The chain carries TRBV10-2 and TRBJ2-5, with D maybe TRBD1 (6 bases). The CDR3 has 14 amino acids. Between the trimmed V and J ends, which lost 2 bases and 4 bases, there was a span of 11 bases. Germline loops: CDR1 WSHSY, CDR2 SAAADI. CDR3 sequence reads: CASSEVGAGETQYF. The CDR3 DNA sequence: TGCGCCAGCAGTGAGGTGGGGGCAGGAGAGACCCAGTACTTC.

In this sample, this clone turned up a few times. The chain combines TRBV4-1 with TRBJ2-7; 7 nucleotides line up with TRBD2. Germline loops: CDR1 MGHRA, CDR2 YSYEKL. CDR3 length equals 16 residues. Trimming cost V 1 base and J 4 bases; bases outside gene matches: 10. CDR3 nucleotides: TGCGCCAGCAGCCAAGCCCACGGGGGACTATCGTACGAGCAGTACTTC. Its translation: CASSQAHGGLSYEQYF.

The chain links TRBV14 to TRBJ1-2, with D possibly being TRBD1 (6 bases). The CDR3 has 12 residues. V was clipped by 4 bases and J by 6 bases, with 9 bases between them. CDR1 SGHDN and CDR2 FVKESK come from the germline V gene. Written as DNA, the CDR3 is TGTGCCAGCAGCCCGACAGGTGATGGCTACACCTTC. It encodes CASSPTGDGYTF.

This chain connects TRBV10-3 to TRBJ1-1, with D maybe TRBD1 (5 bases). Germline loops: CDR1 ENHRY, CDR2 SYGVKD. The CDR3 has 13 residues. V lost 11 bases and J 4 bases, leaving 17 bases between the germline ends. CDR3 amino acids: CAAGRGTVTEAFF. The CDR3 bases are TGTGCCGCGGGACGAGGAACCGTCACTGAAGCTTTCTTT.

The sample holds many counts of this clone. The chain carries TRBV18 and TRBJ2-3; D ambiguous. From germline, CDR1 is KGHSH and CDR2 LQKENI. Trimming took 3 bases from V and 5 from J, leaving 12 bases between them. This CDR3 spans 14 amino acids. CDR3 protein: CASSPETLRDTQYF. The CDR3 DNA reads TGTGCCAGCTCACCCGAGACACTGCGAGATACGCAGTATTTT.

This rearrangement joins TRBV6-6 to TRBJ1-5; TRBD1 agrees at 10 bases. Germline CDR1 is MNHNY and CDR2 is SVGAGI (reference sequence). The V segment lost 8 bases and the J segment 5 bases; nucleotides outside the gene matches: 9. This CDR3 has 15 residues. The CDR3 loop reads CASASTGGSYQPQHF. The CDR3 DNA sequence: TGTGCCAGCGCCTCGACAGGGGGCAGCTATCAGCCCCAGCATTTT.

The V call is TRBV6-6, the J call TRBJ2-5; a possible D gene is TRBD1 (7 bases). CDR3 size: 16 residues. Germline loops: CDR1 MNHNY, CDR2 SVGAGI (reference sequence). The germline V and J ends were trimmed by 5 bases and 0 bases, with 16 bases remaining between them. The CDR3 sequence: CASSGGDSGYQETQYF. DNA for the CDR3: TGTGCCAGCAGTGGAGGGGACAGCGGATACCAAGAGACCCAGTACTTC.

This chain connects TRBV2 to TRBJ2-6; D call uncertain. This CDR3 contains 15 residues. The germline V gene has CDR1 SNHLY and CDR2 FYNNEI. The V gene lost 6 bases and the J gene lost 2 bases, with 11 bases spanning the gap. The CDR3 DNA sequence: TGTGCCAGCAGGACTGGGTCCGCTGGGGCCAACGTCCTGACTTTC. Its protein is CASRTGSAGANVLTF. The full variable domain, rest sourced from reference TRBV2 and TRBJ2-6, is EPEVTQTPSHQVTQMGQEVILRCVPISNHLYFYWYRQILGQKVEFLVSFYNNEISEKSEIFDDQFSVERPDGSNFTLKIRSTKLEDSAMYFCASRTGSAGANVLTFGAGSRLTVL.

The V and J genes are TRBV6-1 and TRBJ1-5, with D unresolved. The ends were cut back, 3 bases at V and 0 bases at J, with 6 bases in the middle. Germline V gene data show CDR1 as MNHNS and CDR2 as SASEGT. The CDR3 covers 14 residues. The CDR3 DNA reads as TGTGCCAGCAGTGACAGTTATAGCAATCAGCCCCAGCATTTT. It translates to CASSDSYSNQPQHF.

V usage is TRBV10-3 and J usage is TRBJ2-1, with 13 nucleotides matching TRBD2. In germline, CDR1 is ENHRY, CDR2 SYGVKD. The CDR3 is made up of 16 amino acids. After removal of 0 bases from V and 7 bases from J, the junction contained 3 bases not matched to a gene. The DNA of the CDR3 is TGTGCCATCAGTGAGTCGGGACTAGCGGGGACGAATGAGCAGTTCTTC. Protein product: CAISESGLAGTNEQFF.

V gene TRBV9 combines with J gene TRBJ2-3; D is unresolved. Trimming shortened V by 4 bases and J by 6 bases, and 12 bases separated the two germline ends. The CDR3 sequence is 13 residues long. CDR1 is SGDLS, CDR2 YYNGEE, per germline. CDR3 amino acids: CASSLMPLDTQYF. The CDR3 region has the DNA TGTGCCAGCAGCCTAATGCCCCTTGATACGCAGTATTTT.

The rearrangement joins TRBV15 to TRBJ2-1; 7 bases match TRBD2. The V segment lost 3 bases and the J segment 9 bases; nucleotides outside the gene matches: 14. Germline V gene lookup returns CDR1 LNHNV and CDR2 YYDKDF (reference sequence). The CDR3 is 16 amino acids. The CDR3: CATSRGGGVQVLEQFF. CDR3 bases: TGTGCCACCAGCAGGGGCGGGGGAGTCCAGGTACTTGAGCAGTTCTTC.

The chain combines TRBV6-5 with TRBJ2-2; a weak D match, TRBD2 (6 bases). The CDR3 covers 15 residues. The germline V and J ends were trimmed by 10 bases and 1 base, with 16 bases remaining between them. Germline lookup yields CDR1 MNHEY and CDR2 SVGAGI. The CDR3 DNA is TGTGCCACCGTACTGGGGGGACTGAACACCGGGGAGCTGTTTTTT. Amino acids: CATVLGGLNTGELFF.

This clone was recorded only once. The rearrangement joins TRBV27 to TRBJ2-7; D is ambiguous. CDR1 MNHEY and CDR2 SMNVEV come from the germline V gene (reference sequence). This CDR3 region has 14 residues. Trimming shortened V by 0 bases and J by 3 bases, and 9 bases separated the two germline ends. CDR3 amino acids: CASSLSSKYYEQYF. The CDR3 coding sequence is TGTGCCAGCAGTTTATCCTCTAAATACTACGAGCAGTACTTC.

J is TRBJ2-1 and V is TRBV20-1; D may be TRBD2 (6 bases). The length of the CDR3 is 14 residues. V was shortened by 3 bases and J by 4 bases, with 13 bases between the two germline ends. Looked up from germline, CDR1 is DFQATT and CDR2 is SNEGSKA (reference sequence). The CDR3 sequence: CSASSGVGYNEQFF. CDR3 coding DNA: TGCAGTGCTAGTTCGGGGGTGGGTTACAATGAGCAGTTCTTC.

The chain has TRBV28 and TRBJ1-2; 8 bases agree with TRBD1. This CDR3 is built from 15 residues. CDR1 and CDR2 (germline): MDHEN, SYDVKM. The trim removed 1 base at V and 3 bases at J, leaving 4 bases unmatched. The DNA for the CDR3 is TGTGCCAGCAGTTTATCCTCGACAGGGGACTATGGCTACACCTTC. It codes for CASSLSSTGDYGYTF.

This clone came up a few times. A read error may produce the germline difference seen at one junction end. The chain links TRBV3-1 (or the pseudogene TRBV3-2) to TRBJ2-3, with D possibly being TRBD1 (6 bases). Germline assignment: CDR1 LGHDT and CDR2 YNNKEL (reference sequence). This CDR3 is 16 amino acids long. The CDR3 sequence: CASSQGQDVGTGTQYF. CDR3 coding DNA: TGTGCCAGCAGCCAAGGACAGGACGTGGGTACAGGTACGCAGTATTTT.

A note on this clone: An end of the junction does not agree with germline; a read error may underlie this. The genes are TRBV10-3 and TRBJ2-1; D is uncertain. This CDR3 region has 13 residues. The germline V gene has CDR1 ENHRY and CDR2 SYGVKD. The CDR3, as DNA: TGTGCCATCAGTAAGTCCGGTCTTAATGAGCAGTTCTTC. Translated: CAISKSGLNEQFF.

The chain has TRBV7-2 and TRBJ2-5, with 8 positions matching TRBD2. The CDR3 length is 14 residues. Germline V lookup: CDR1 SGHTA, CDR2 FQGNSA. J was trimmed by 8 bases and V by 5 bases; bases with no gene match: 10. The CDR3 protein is CASSPGHGRETQYF. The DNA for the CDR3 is TGTGCCAGCAGCCCAGGTCACGGGAGGGAAACCCAGTACTTC.

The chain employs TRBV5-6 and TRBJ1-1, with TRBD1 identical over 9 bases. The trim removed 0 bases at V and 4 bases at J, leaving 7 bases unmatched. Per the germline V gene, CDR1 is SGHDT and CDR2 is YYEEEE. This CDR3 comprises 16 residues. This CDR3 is CASSLVVDRGITEAFF. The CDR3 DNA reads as TGTGCCAGCAGCTTGGTCGTGGACAGGGGAATCACTGAAGCTTTCTTT.

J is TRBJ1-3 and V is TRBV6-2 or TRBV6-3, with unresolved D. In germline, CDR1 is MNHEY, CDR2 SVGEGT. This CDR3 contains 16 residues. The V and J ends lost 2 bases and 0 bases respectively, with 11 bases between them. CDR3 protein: CASSYAGLASGNTIYF. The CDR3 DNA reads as TGTGCCAGCAGTTACGCCGGTCTCGCCTCTGGAAACACCATATATTTT.

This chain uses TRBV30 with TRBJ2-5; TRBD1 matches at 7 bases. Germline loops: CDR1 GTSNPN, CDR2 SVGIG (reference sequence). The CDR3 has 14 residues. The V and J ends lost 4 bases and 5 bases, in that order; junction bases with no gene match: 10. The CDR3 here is CAWTRQGFSETQYF. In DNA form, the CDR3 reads TGTGCCTGGACAAGACAGGGTTTTTCGGAGACCCAGTACTTC.